A selection of T cell receptor beta chains follows, all from one sample in a study of breast tumors, draining lymph nodes, adjacent tissues. A single record per CDR3 protein comes from TCRdb applying MiXCR to the multiplex PCR reads. The sample carries about 13,000 distinct CDR3 sequences, roughly 60% recorded once. The sample was tumor-adjacent breast tissue. These receptors came from a female donor with breast cancer. Some clones in this sample may be carry-over from other donors' samples. Each CDR3 is given with its conserved first and last residue.

>TRBV6-2/TRBV6-3|TRBJ2-7
CASSDTPPPRGYEQYF
>TRBV20-1|TRBJ2-3
CSAGLEIGRRDTQYF
>TRBV9|TRBJ2-1
CASSVGQYNEQFF
>TRBV4-3|TRBJ1-4
CASSQVRGALFF
>TRBV2|TRBJ1-6
CASSEARSNNSPLHF
>TRBV28|TRBJ1-6
CASTAVGNYSSPLHF
>TRBV24-1|TRBJ2-1
CATSQPGQGKDEQFF
>TRBV20-1|TRBJ1-2
CSASRRNYGYTF
>TRBV5-1|TRBJ2-6
CASSLDRSGANVLTF
>TRBV20-1|TRBJ2-1
CSARPLAGAGRDEQFF